This is a list of T cell receptor beta chains from one sample in a study of T cells after yellow fever vaccination. TCRdb fed the 5' RACE reads into MiXCR, producing one record per CDR3 protein. The table has a few hundred thousand distinct CDR3 sequences, 15% to 20% seen once. Sequencing was performed on PBMCs, taken 15 days after the yellow fever booster vaccination. Receptor source: a man aged 30 to 39 who received the YFV17D yellow fever vaccine. Both conserved end residues are part of each CDR3. D genes are given only for firm matches. Clone sizes are given selectively: once, few, many, or a class where the clone is expanded.

>TRBJ2-1|-|-|TRBV7-2
CASSKQGGSYNEQFF
TGTGCCAGCAGCAAACAGGGAGGTAGCTACAATGAGCAGTTCTTC
>TRBJ1-6|-|-|TRBV3-1
CASSQGTEGSPLHF
TGTGCCAGCAGCCAAGGCACCGAGGGTTCACCCCTCCACTTT
>TRBJ2-1|-|-|TRBV9
CASSTHQGYEQFF
TGTGCCAGCAGCACTCATCAGGGCTATGAGCAGTTCTTC
>TRBJ1-4|many|-|TRBV30
CAWSERGLYEKLFF
TGTGCCTGGAGTGAGCGCGGACTCTATGAAAAACTGTTTTTT
>TRBJ2-7|many|TRBD1|TRBV28
CASWGQGSEQYF
TGTGCCAGCTGGGGACAGGGATCCGAGCAGTACTTC
>TRBJ2-7|-|-|TRBV7-9
CASSPKQGRYEQYF
TGTGCCAGCAGCCCAAAACAGGGAAGGTACGAGCAGTACTTC
>TRBJ2-1|-|-|TRBV18
CASSEGAPSYNEQFF
TGTGCCAGCTCGGAGGGGGCTCCCTCCTACAATGAGCAGTTCTTC
>TRBJ1-2|-|-|TRBV20-1
CSAGIYGYTF
TGCAGTGCTGGGATCTATGGCTACACCTTC
>TRBJ2-1|few|TRBD2|TRBV29-1
CSVLKIVREGSFF
TGCAGCGTTTTGAAGATAGTGCGGGAGGGGTCGTTCTTC
>TRBJ2-3|many|TRBD1|TRBV24-1
CATSDSTAGTDTDTQYF
TGTGCCACCAGTGACTCAACAGCCGGGACAGACACAGATACGCAGTATTTT
>TRBJ2-1|-|TRBD1|TRBV2
CASRGTGVGEQFF
TGTGCCAGCAGGGGGACAGGGGTCGGTGAGCAGTTCTTC
>TRBJ1-4|few|-|TRBV20-1
CSARVQSNEKLFF
TGCAGTGCTAGAGTTCAGAGTAATGAAAAACTGTTTTTT
>TRBJ1-1|few|-|TRBV19
CASTGSWDTEAFF
TGTGCCAGTACGGGATCTTGGGACACTGAAGCTTTCTTT
>TRBJ2-7|few|TRBD1|TRBV6-1
CASRKLDRAYEQYF
TGTGCCAGCAGGAAGTTGGACAGGGCCTACGAGCAGTACTTC
>TRBJ2-7|-|TRBD1|TRBV7-2
CASIDRGRGYEQYF
TGTGCCAGCATCGACAGGGGAAGGGGGTACGAGCAGTACTTC
>TRBJ2-2|-|-|TRBV15
CATSREKTGAGELFF
TGTGCCACCAGCAGAGAGAAGACAGGAGCCGGGGAGCTGTTTTTT
>TRBJ2-3|-|-|TRBV18
CASSPSRNTDTQYF
TGTGCCAGCTCACCGTCCAGGAACACAGATACGCAGTATTTT
>TRBJ2-7|-|TRBD2|TRBV15
CATSSGTSGRYEQYF
TGTGCCACCAGCAGTGGGACTAGCGGGAGATACGAGCAGTACTTC
>TRBJ2-1|few|TRBD2|TRBV20-1
CSARDLRLAGGVYNEQFF
TGCAGTGCTAGAGATTTAAGACTAGCGGGAGGCGTTTACAATGAGCAGTTCTTC
>TRBJ1-1|-|TRBD1|TRBV19
CASSKTGNIEAFF
TGTGCCAGTAGTAAGACAGGGAATATTGAAGCTTTCTTT
>TRBJ2-7|few|-|TRBV7-9
CASSLGASYYEQYF
TGTGCCAGCAGCTTAGGGGCGTCTTACTACGAGCAGTACTTC
>TRBJ2-7|-|-|TRBV7-9
CASSLPGRYEQYF
TGTGCCAGCAGCCTCCCAGGGAGATACGAGCAGTACTTC
>TRBJ2-1|many|TRBD1|TRBV10-3
CAISDRGRTDEQFF
TGTGCCATCAGTGACAGGGGGCGCACCGATGAGCAGTTCTTC
>TRBJ2-1|-|TRBD2|TRBV9
CASSAGTSGSVDEQFF
TGTGCCAGCAGCGCGGGGACTAGCGGGAGTGTAGATGAGCAGTTCTTC
>TRBJ2-1|-|TRBD2|TRBV7-2
CASSSAGGSSYNEQFF
TGTGCCAGCAGCAGTGCGGGGGGGAGCTCCTACAATGAGCAGTTCTTC
>TRBJ1-1|-|-|TRBV2
CASSLGWGGAEAFF
TGTGCCAGCAGTCTAGGATGGGGGGGCGCTGAAGCTTTCTTT
>TRBJ2-7|many|-|TRBV5-1
CASSLRGSLSYEQYF
TGCGCCAGCAGTCTTAGGGGATCCCTCTCCTACGAGCAGTACTTC
>TRBJ2-7|-|-|TRBV6-1
CASINLNRGGRYEQYF
TGTGCCAGCATCAACTTAAATAGGGGAGGCCGTTACGAGCAGTACTTC
>TRBJ2-7|-|-|TRBV6-5
CASSYGVAAVYEQYF
TGTGCCAGCAGTTATGGGGTAGCGGCAGTGTACGAGCAGTACTTC
>TRBJ2-7|few|TRBD2|TRBV7-2
CASSLDGAGVPYEQYF
TGTGCCAGCAGCTTGGATGGAGCGGGGGTACCTTACGAGCAGTACTTC
>TRBJ2-1|-|TRBD2|TRBV7-3
CASSLTREGYNEQFF
TGTGCCAGCAGCTTAACGCGGGAGGGTTACAATGAGCAGTTCTTC
>TRBJ2-1|few|-|TRBV6-5
CASSYWADASYNEQFF
TGTGCCAGCAGTTACTGGGCTGACGCCTCCTACAATGAGCAGTTCTTC
>TRBJ1-2|-|TRBD1|TRBV27
CASSMDRAYGYTF
TGTGCCAGCAGCATGGACAGGGCCTATGGCTACACCTTC
>TRBJ2-3|-|-|TRBV10-3
CAIRPGLSADTQYF
TGTGCCATCAGGCCGGGACTCTCAGCAGATACGCAGTATTTT
>TRBJ2-2|-|-|TRBV24-1
CAVGTLNTGELFF
TGTGCCGTTGGGACTCTGAACACCGGGGAGCTGTTTTTT
>TRBJ2-4|-|-|TRBV7-2
CASSLGGENIQYF
TGTGCCAGCAGCTTAGGGGGAGAAAACATTCAGTACTTC
>TRBJ2-7|few|-|TRBV5-1
CASSLAGLPSIVAYEQYF
TGCGCCAGCAGCTTGGCCGGGCTTCCGAGTATAGTTGCCTACGAGCAGTACTTC
>TRBJ2-7|-|-|TRBV7-8
CASSPRESEQYF
TGTGCCAGCAGCCCCCGTGAGAGCGAGCAGTACTTC
>TRBJ2-3|-|-|TRBV7-2
CASSPTPRDTQYF
TGTGCCAGCAGCCCCACACCGCGGGATACGCAGTATTTT
>TRBJ1-1|few|TRBD1|TRBV4-3
CASSFGQVGEAFF
TGCGCCAGCAGCTTCGGACAGGTTGGTGAAGCTTTCTTT
>TRBJ2-5|-|-|TRBV7-6
CASRLSQNQETQYF
TGTGCCAGCAGGCTATCACAGAACCAAGAGACCCAGTACTTC
>TRBJ2-2|-|-|TRBV24-1
CATSGGGGLQSGELFF
TGTGCCACCAGTGGGGGCGGGGGCCTTCAATCCGGGGAGCTGTTTTTT